Sequencing of this T cell receptor beta chain was carried out in a study of T-cell reconstitution after alpha-beta-depleted transplantation in children. The CDR3 spans 15 residues. V lost 0 bases to trimming and J lost 6 bases; unmatched junction nucleotides: 3. Looked up from germline, CDR1 is LGHNA and CDR2 is YSLEER. Unique molecular identifiers were incorporated into the prepared TCRbeta library. TCRdb analysed the PCR reads with MiXCR anew, one entry per CDR3 protein. The sample carries 150,000 to 250,000 distinct CDR3 sequences, 6.3% recorded once. This clonotype has a handful of counts. Its target is not known. Study-level results: Expanded clones from the graft, numbering several hundred, reportedly supplied alpha-beta T cells about two months after transplant. It was newly produced T cells that mostly accounted for T-cell counts and diversity one year after transplant.

The receptor was derived from a girl under three years old with combined immunodeficiency, due to receive a stem cell transplant. The gene calls are TRBV4-3 and TRBJ1-5, with 9 bases fitting TRBD1. The input for sequencing was PBMCs, taken before TCRalphabeta/CD19-depleted stem cell transplant. CDR3 region: CASSQDTGGVQPQHF. The CDR3 nucleotides read TGCGCCAGCAGCCAAGATACAGGGGGCGTTCAGCCCCAGCATTTT.